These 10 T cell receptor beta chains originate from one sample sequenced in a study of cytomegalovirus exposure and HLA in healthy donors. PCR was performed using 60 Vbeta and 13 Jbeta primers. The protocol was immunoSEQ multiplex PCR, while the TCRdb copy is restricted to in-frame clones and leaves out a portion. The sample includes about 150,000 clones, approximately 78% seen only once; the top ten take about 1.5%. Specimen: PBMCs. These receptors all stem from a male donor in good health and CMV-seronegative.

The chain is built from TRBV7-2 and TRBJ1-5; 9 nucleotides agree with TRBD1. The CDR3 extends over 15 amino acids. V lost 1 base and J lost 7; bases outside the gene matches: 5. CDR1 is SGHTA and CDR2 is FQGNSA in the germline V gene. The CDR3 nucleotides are TGTGCCAGCAGCTTAGGGACAGGGGAACGCCAGCCCCAGCATTTT. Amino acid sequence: CASSLGTGERQPQHF. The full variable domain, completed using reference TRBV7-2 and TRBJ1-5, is GAGVSQSPSNKVTEKGKDVELRCDPISGHTALYWYRQSLGQGLEFLIYFQGNSAPDKSGLPSDRFSAERTGGSVSTLTIQRTQQEDSAVYLCASSLGTGERQPQHFGDGTRLSIL.

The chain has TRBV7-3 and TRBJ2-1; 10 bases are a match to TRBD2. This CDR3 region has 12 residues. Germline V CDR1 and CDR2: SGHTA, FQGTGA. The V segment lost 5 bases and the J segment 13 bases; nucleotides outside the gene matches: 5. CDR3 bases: TGTGCCAGCAGCGAAACTAGCGGGAAACAGTTCTTC. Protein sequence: CASSETSGKQFF.

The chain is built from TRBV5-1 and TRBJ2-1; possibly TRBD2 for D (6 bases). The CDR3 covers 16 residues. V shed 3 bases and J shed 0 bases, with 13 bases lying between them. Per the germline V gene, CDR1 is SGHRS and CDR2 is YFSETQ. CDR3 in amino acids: CASSSPGGSSYNEQFF. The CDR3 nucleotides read TGCGCCAGCAGCTCCCCCGGAGGGAGCTCCTACAATGAGCAGTTCTTC. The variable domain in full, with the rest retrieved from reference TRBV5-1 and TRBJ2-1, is KAGVTQTPRYLIKTRGQQVTLSCSPISGHRSVSWYQQTPGQGLQFLFEYFSETQRNKGNFPGRFSGRQFSNSRSEMNVSTLELGDSALYLCASSSPGGSSYNEQFFGPGTRLTVL.

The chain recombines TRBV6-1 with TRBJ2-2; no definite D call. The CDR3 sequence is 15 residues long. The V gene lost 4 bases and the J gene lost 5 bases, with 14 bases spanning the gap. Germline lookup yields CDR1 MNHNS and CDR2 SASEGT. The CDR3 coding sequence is TGTGCCAGCAGTGCTTCCTCACAGAGTACCGGGGAGCTGTTTTTT. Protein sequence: CASSASSQSTGELFF.

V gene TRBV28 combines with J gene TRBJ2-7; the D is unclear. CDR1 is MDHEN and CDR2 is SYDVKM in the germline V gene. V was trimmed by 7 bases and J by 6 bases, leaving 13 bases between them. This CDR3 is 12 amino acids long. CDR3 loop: CASIPQAGEQYF. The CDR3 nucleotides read TGTGCCAGCATCCCCCAGGCTGGCGAGCAGTACTTC.

Here the CDR3 DNA reads TGTGCCAGCAGCGCGACAGGGTTGAACACTGAAGCTTTCTTT. Its translation: CASSATGLNTEAFF. V is TRBV6-6 and J is TRBJ1-1; 7 bases are shared with TRBD1. The V gene end was trimmed by 6 bases and the J gene end by 0 bases; junction bases not matched to a gene: 4. The CDR3 extends over 14 amino acids. Per germline, CDR1 MNHNY and CDR2 SVGAGI (reference sequence).

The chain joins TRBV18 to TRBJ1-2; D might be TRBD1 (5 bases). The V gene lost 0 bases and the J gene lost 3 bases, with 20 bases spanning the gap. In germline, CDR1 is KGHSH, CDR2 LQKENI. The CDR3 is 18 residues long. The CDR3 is CASSPPVWQGLKDYGYTF. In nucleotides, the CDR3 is TGTGCCAGCTCACCACCGGTCTGGCAGGGACTAAAGGACTATGGCTACACCTTC.

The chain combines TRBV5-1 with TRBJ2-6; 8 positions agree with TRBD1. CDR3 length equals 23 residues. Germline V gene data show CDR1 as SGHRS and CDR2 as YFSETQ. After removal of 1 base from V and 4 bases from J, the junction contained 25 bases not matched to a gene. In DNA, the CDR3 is TGCGCCAGCAGCTTGCCCGAGACTCTCAGGGGGCGTCAAATGCTTGACGGGGCCAACGTCCTGACTTTC. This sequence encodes CASSLPETLRGRQMLDGANVLTF.

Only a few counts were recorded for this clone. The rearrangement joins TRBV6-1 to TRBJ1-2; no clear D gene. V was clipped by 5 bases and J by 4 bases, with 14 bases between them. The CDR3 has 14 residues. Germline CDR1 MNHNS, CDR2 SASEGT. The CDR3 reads CASSPGPPFYGYTF. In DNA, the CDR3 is TGTGCCAGCAGTCCAGGCCCGCCTTTCTATGGCTACACCTTC.

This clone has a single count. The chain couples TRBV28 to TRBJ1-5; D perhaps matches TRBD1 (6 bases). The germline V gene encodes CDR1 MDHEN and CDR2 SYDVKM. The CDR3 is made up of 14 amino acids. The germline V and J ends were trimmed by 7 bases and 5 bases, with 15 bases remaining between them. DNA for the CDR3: TGTGCCAGCAACGATCAACAGGGATATCAGCCCCAGCATTTT. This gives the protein CASNDQQGYQPQHF.